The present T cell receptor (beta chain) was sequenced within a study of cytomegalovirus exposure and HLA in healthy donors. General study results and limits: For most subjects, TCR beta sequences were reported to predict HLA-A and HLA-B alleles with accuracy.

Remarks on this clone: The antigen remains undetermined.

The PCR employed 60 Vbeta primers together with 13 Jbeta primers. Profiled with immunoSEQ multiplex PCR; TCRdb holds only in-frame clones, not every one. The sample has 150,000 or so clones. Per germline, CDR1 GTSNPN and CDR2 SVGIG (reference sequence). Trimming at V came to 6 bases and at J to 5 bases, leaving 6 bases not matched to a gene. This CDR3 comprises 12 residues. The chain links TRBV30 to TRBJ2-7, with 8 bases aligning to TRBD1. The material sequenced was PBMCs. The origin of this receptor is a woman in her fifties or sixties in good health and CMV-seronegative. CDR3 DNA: TGTGCCTGTTACGACAGGGGAAACGAGCAGTACTTC. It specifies CACYDRGNEQYF.